Listed below are T cell receptor beta chains from one sample, sequenced in a study of cytomegalovirus exposure and HLA in healthy donors. The method was immunoSEQ multiplex PCR; TCRdb's version includes in-frame clones alone and lacks a portion of them. The table shows approximately 120,000 clones, with approximately 78% occurring only once. Sequenced: PBMCs. The origin of the receptors is a woman younger than 45 in good health and CMV-seronegative. Both conserved end residues are part of each CDR3. Fields, in order: V gene, D gene, J gene, clone size, CDR3 protein, CDR3 DNA. D genes are given only for firm matches. Clone size is not always given. Where it is, it says once, few, many or a class for expanded clones.

TRBV7-2	.	TRBJ1-2	.	CASSLVGGAAYGYTF	TGTGCCAGCAGCTTAGTCGGGGGGGCGGCCTATGGCTACACCTTC
TRBV7-9	TRBD2	TRBJ2-7	.	CASSLGGASGDEQYF	TGTGCCAGCAGCTTGGGGGGTGCTAGCGGCGACGAGCAGTACTTC
TRBV12-5	.	TRBJ2-3	few	CASGFTTDTQYF	TGTGCTAGTGGCTTTACTACAGATACGCAGTATTTT
TRBV7-9	.	TRBJ2-7	.	CASSPPAGNEQYF	TGTGCCAGCAGCCCCCCGGCGGGGAACGAGCAGTACTTC
TRBV7-2	TRBD2	TRBJ2-7	few	CASSLRNRGRGEQYF	TGTGCCAGCAGCTTAAGGAATCGTGGGAGGGGCGAGCAGTACTTC
TRBV5-1	TRBD1	TRBJ2-7	.	CASSLARQGVYEQYF	TGCGCCAGCAGCTTGGCCCGACAGGGGGTATACGAGCAGTACTTC
TRBV2	TRBD2	TRBJ2-1	once	CASSEDASGKNEQFF	TGTGCCAGCAGTGAAGATGCTAGCGGGAAAAATGAGCAGTTCTTC
TRBV2	TRBD1	TRBJ1-3	few	CASSDTGGNTIYF	TGTGCCAGCAGTGATACAGGGGGTAACACCATATATTTT
TRBV4-1	.	TRBJ1-5	few	CASSQDWGSLGNQPQHF	TGCGCCAGCAGCCAAGATTGGGGCTCCCTGGGGAATCAGCCCCAGCATTTT
TRBV6-1	.	TRBJ2-2	.	CAGGARGHTGELFF	TGTGCCGGGGGGGCCAGGGGGCACACCGGGGAGCTGTTTTTT
TRBV28	.	TRBJ1-4	few	CASSLAGATNEKLFF	TGTGCCAGCAGTTTGGCAGGGGCAACTAATGAAAAACTGTTTTTT
TRBV6-5	.	TRBJ1-2	.	CASSYGSGRQNGYTF	TGTGCCAGCAGTTACGGGTCAGGGCGCCAGAATGGCTACACCTTC
TRBV6-6	TRBD1	TRBJ2-5	few	CASSYRDRVETQYF	TGTGCCAGCAGTTACAGAGACAGGGTAGAGACCCAGTACTTC
TRBV19	TRBD2	TRBJ2-3	.	CASSIDLASGRGGTDTQYF	TGTGCCAGTAGTATAGATTTGGCTAGCGGGAGAGGGGGCACAGATACGCAGTATTTT
TRBV29-1	TRBD1	TRBJ2-7	.	CSVDDRVGEQYF	TGCAGCGTCGACGACAGGGTCGGGGAGCAGTACTTC
TRBV5-1	TRBD2	TRBJ2-5	.	CATKGAGGKETQYF	TGCGCCACCAAGGGAGCGGGGGGCAAAGAGACCCAGTACTTC
TRBV5-4	TRBD2	TRBJ2-2	.	CASSGGTSGGLNTGELFF	TGTGCCAGCAGCGGCGGGACTAGCGGGGGCCTGAACACCGGGGAGCTGTTTTTT
TRBV11-2	.	TRBJ2-1	.	CASSLGLENNEQFF	TGTGCCAGCAGCTTAGGACTAGAGAACAATGAGCAGTTCTTC
TRBV10-3	.	TRBJ2-1	.	CAISEIGTEQFF	TGTGCCATCAGTGAGATAGGGACAGAGCAGTTCTTC
TRBV30	.	TRBJ1-1	.	CAWGRGTEAFF	TGTGCCTGGGGTAGGGGGACTGAAGCTTTCTTT
TRBV4-1	TRBD1	TRBJ2-1	.	CASSHRTGESYNEQFF	TGCGCCAGCAGCCACCGGACAGGGGAGTCCTACAATGAGCAGTTCTTC
TRBV30	TRBD1	TRBJ1-3	.	CAWSGGQGLGYTIYF	TGTGCCTGGAGTGGGGGACAGGGGTTGGGATACACCATATATTTT
TRBV29-1	TRBD1	TRBJ1-1	.	CSVGGTGSVNTEAFF	TGCAGCGTTGGTGGGACAGGGTCGGTGAACACTGAAGCTTTCTTT
TRBV6-6	.	TRBJ2-5	few	CASSLQETQYF	TGTGCCAGCAGCCTACAAGAGACCCAGTACTTC
TRBV19	TRBD2	TRBJ2-3	.	CASSSGSVADTQYF	TGTGCCAGTAGCAGCGGGAGTGTGGCAGATACGCAGTATTTT
TRBV4-2	.	TRBJ2-2	.	CASSPDTFGGELFF	TGTGCCAGCAGCCCAGACACCTTCGGCGGGGAGCTGTTTTTT
TRBV18	TRBD1	TRBJ2-4	.	CASSLTGGQNIQYF	TGTGCCAGCTCACTGACAGGGGGCCAAAACATTCAGTACTTC
TRBV10-3	TRBD1	TRBJ2-7	once	CAISWDRGYEQYF	TGTGCCATCAGTTGGGACAGAGGTTACGAGCAGTACTTC
TRBV5-4	TRBD1	TRBJ1-1	few	CASSLGGTGGTEAFF	TGTGCCAGCAGCTTGGGAGGGACAGGGGGCACTGAAGCTTTCTTT
TRBV27	.	TRBJ1-5	once	CASSLLGDQPQHF	TGTGCCAGCAGTTTATTAGGGGATCAGCCCCAGCATTTT
TRBV5-6	.	TRBJ1-1	.	CASSLYSEAFF	TGTGCCAGCAGCTTGTATTCTGAAGCTTTCTTT
TRBV10-2	TRBD2	TRBJ2-7	few	CASSSSGRFYEQYF	TGCGCCAGCAGTTCTAGCGGGAGGTTCTACGAGCAGTACTTC
TRBV6-4	.	TRBJ1-3	.	CAIKQGGRNTIYF	TGTGCCATCAAACAGGGAGGGCGAAACACCATATATTTT
TRBV7-8	TRBD2	TRBJ2-3	.	CASSQIQSGADTQYF	TGTGCCAGCAGCCAAATACAGAGCGGGGCAGATACGCAGTATTTT
TRBV11-2	TRBD1	TRBJ1-1	.	CASSGQGRTEAFF	TGTGCCAGCAGCGGACAGGGGAGAACTGAAGCTTTCTTT
TRBV4-1	TRBD2	TRBJ2-3	.	CASSLEPGLAGDTQYF	TGCGCCAGCAGCCTAGAGCCGGGACTAGCAGGAGATACGCAGTATTTT
TRBV5-1	.	TRBJ1-1	.	CASSITGTLNTEAFF	TGCGCCAGCAGCATAACCGGGACACTGAACACTGAAGCTTTCTTT
TRBV19	.	TRBJ1-2	.	CASSIVAQLGGYTF	TGTGCCAGTAGTATAGTGGCACAGCTCGGTGGCTACACCTTC
TRBV7-6	.	TRBJ2-6	.	CASSPRRGARANVLTF	TGTGCCAGCAGCCCCCGACGGGGTGCCAGGGCCAACGTCCTGACTTTC
TRBV6-1	.	TRBJ2-7	.	CASSARGGDEQYF	TGTGCCAGCAGTGCTCGGGGCGGGGACGAGCAGTACTTC
TRBV2	.	TRBJ1-2	.	CASSERPEYGYTF	TGTGCCAGCAGTGAGAGGCCCGAATATGGCTACACCTTC
TRBV7-9	.	TRBJ1-1	.	CASSLGGFRGTEAFF	TGTGCCAGCAGCTTAGGCGGGTTCAGGGGCACTGAAGCTTTCTTT
TRBV30	TRBD1	TRBJ1-2	.	CAWHRGRSYGYTF	TGTGCCTGGCACAGGGGGCGCTCCTATGGCTACACCTTC
TRBV15	.	TRBJ2-1	.	CATSTPRAVSYNEQFF	TGTGCCACCAGCACACCCCGCGCGGTCTCCTACAATGAGCAGTTCTTC
TRBV20-1	TRBD1	TRBJ1-1	.	CSARQGAEAFF	TGCAGTGCTCGACAGGGGGCTGAAGCTTTCTTT
TRBV30	.	TRBJ2-7	.	CAWSVFNRVSEQYF	TGTGCCTGGAGTGTATTCAACAGGGTATCCGAGCAGTACTTC
TRBV7-8	.	TRBJ1-1	.	CASSSSNLNTEAFF	TGTGCCAGCAGCTCTTCTAACCTGAACACTGAAGCTTTCTTT
TRBV7-3	.	TRBJ2-3	.	CASSFSVTDTQYF	TGTGCCAGCAGCTTCAGCGTCACAGATACGCAGTATTTT
TRBV12-2	.	TRBJ1-4	once	CASRLAGDRQNEKLFF	TGTGCAAGTCGCTTGGCTGGGGACAGACAAAATGAAAAACTGTTTTTT
TRBV7-3	.	TRBJ2-1	.	CASSLAAGSSYNEQFF	TGTGCCAGCAGCCTGGCGGCGGGGAGCTCCTACAATGAGCAGTTCTTC
TRBV27	TRBD2	TRBJ2-4	.	CASSSLTSGITKNIQYF	TGTGCCAGCAGTTCTTTGACTAGCGGGATAACCAAAAACATTCAGTACTTC
TRBV7-2	TRBD2	TRBJ2-7	.	CASSSRSGGPHSYEQYF	TGTGCCAGCAGCTCCCGTAGCGGGGGCCCACACTCCTACGAGCAGTACTTC
TRBV9	TRBD1	TRBJ2-5	once	CASSVGGQGARETQYF	TGTGCCAGCAGCGTAGGGGGACAGGGGGCCCGAGAGACCCAGTACTTC
TRBV30	TRBD2	TRBJ2-1	.	CAWTPGLEGNEQFF	TGTGCCTGGACCCCCGGACTAGAAGGGAATGAGCAGTTCTTC
TRBV2	.	TRBJ1-2	.	CASRAGLWNYGYTF	TGTGCCAGCAGAGCCGGACTGTGGAACTATGGCTACACCTTC
TRBV6-1	.	TRBJ1-6	few	CASNPGQQSSPLHF	TGTGCCAGCAATCCCGGACAGCAAAGTTCACCCCTCCACTTT
TRBV10-3	.	TRBJ2-7	.	CAISAGVREQYF	TGTGCCATCAGTGCGGGAGTGCGAGAGCAGTACTTC
TRBV11-2	TRBD1	TRBJ1-1	few	CASSPHRGEARAFF	TGTGCCAGCAGCCCCCACAGGGGTGAGGCTAGAGCTTTCTTT
TRBV7-2	TRBD2	TRBJ2-1	.	CASSLRAGGPSDEQFF	TGTGCCAGCAGCTTACGAGCGGGAGGGCCCTCGGATGAGCAGTTCTTC
TRBV9	TRBD2	TRBJ2-1	.	CASSLGGGGWNEQFF	TGTGCCAGCAGCTTGGGCGGGGGGGGCTGGAATGAGCAGTTCTTC